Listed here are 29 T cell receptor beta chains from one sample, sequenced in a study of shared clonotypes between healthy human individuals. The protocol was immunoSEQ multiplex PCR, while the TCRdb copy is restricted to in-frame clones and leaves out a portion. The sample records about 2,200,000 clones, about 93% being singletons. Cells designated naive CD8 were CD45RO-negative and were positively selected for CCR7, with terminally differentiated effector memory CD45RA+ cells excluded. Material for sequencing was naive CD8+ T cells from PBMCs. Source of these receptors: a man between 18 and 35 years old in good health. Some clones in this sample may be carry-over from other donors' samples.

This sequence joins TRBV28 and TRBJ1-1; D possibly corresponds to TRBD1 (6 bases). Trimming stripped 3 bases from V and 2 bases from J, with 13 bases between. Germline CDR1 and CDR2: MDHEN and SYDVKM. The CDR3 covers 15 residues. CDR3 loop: CASSFRGRPNTEAFF. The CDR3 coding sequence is TGTGCCAGCAGTTTCAGGGGTAGGCCTAACACTGAAGCTTTCTTT.

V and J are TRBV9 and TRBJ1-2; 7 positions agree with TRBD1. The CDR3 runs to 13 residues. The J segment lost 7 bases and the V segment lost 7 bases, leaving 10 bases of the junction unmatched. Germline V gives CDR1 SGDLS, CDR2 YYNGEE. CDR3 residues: CASWGGGAGGYTF. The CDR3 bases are TGTGCCAGCTGGGGAGGGGGCGCAGGTGGCTACACCTTC.

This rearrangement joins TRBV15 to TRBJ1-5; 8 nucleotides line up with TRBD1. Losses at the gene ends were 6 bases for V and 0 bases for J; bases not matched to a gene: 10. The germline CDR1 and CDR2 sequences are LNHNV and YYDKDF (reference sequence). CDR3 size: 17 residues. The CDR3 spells CATSRTGFGYSNQPQHF. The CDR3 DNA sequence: TGTGCCACCAGTAGGACAGGGTTTGGTTATAGCAATCAGCCCCAGCATTTT.

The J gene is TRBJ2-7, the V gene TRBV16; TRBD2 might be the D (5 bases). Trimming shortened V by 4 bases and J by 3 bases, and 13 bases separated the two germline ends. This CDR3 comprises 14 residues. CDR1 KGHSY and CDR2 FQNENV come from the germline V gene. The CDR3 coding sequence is TGTGCCAGCAGCCCCGGAGGCAAAGTCTACGAGCAGTACTTC. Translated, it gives CASSPGGKVYEQYF.

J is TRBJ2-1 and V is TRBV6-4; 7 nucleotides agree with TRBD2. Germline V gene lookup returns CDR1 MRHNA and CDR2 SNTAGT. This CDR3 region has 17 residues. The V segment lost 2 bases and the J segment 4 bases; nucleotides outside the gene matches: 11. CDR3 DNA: TGTGCCAGCAGTGACGAAGATAGTCTAGCGGATTACAATGAGCAGTTCTTC. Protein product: CASSDEDSLADYNEQFF.

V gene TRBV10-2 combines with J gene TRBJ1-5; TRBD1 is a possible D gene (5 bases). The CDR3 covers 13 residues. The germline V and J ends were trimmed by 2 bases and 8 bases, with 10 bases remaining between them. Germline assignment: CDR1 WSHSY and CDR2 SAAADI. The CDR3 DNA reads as TGCGCCAGCAGTGAGGGTGCGGGGGAGCCCCAGCATTTT. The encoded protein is CASSEGAGEPQHF.

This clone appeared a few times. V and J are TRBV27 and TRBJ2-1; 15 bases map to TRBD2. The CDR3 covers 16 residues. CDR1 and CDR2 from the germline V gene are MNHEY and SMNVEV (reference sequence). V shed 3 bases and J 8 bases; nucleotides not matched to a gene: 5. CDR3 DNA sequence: TGTGCCAGCAGTTTCTCGGGACTAGCGGGAGGCCATGAGCAGTTCTTC. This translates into CASSFSGLAGGHEQFF.

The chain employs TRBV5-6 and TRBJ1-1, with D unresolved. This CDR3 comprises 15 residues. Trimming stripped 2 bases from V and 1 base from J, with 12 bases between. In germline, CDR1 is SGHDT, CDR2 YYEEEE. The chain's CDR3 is CASSFPVRENTEAFF. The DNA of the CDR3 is TGTGCCAGCAGCTTTCCGGTAAGGGAGAACACTGAAGCTTTCTTT.

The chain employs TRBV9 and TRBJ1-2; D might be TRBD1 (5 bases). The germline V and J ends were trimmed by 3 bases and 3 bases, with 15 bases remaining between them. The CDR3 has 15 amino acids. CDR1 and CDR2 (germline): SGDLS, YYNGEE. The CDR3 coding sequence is TGTGCCAGCAGCGATCAAGAGGGGAGACACTATGGCTACACCTTC. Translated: CASSDQEGRHYGYTF. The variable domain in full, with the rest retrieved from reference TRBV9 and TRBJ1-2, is DSGVTQTPKHLITATGQRVTLRCSPRSGDLSVYWYQQSLDQGLQFLIQYYNGEERAKGNILERFSAQQFPDLHSELNLSSLELGDSALYFCASSDQEGRHYGYTFGSGTRLTVV.

The CDR3 loop reads CASSAGGGETQYF. The CDR3 bases are TGTGCCAGCAGCGCCGGGGGAGGCGAGACCCAGTACTTC. The chain joins TRBV7-8 to TRBJ2-5; the D gene is possibly TRBD2 (6 bases). Germline V CDR1 and CDR2: SGHVS, FQNEAQ. The V end lost 5 bases, the J end lost 5 bases, and 12 bases lay between the germline ends. The CDR3 extends over 13 amino acids.

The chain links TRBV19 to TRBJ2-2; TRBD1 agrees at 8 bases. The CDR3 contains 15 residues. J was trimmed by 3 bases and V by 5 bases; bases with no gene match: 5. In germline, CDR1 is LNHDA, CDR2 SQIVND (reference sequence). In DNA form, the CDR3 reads TGTGCCAGTAGTCTGCAGGGGGCGCACACCGGGGAGCTGTTTTTT. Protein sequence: CASSLQGAHTGELFF.

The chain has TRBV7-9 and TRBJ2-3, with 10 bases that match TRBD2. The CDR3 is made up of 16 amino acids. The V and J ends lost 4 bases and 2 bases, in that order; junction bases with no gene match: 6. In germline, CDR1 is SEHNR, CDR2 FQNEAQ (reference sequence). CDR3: CASSSPLAGVTDTQYF. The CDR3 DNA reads TGTGCCAGCAGCTCCCCCCTAGCGGGAGTCACAGATACGCAGTATTTT.

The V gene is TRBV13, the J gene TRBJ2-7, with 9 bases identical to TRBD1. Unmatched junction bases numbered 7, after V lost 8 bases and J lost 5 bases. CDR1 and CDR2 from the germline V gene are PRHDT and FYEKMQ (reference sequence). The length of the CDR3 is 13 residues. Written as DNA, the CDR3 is TGTGCCAGCCAGGACAGGGGCGAGAACGAGCAGTACTTC. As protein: CASQDRGENEQYF. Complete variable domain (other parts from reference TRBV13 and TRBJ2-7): AAGVIQSPRHLIKEKRETATLKCYPIPRHDTVYWYQQGPGQDPQFLISFYEKMQSDKGSIPDRFSAQQFSDYHSELNMSSLELGDSALYFCASQDRGENEQYFGPGTRLTVT.

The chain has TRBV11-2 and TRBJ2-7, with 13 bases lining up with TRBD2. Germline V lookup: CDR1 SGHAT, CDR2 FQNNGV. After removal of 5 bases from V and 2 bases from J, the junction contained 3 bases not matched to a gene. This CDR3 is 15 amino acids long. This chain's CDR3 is CASSGTSGVTYEQYF. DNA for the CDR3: TGTGCCAGCAGCGGGACTAGCGGGGTCACCTACGAGCAGTACTTC.

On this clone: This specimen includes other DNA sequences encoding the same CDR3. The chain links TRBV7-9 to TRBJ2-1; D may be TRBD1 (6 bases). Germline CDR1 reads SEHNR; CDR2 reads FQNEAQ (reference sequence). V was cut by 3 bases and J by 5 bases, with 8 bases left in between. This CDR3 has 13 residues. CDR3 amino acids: CASSFSGDNEQFF. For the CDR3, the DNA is TGTGCCAGCAGCTTTTCAGGGGACAATGAGCAGTTCTTC. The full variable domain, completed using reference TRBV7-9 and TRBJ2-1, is DTGVSQNPRHKITKRGQNVTFRCDPISEHNRLYWYRQTLGQGPEFLTYFQNEAQLEKSRLLSDRFSAERPKGSFSTLEIQRTEQGDSAMYLCASSFSGDNEQFFGPGTRLTVL.

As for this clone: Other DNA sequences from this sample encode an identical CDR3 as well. The CDR3: CASSLIGGSYEQYF. The DNA for the CDR3 is TGTGCCAGCAGCTTAATCGGCGGTTCCTACGAGCAGTACTTC. The chain carries TRBV7-9 and TRBJ2-7; D remains ambiguous. Germline CDR1 SEHNR, CDR2 FQNEAQ (reference sequence). This CDR3 has 14 residues. With 2 bases removed from V and 1 base from J, the gap between germline ends came to 9 bases. Combining the CDR3 with reference TRBV7-9 and TRBJ2-7 gives the whole variable domain DTGVSQNPRHKITKRGQNVTFRCDPISEHNRLYWYRQTLGQGPEFLTYFQNEAQLEKSRLLSDRFSAERPKGSFSTLEIQRTEQGDSAMYLCASSLIGGSYEQYFGPGTRLTVT.

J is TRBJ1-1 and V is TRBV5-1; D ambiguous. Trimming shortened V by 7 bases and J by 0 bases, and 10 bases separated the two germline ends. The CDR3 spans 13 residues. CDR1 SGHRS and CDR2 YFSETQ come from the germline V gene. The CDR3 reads CASAYVMNTEAFF. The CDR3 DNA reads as TGCGCCAGCGCTTACGTTATGAACACTGAAGCTTTCTTT.

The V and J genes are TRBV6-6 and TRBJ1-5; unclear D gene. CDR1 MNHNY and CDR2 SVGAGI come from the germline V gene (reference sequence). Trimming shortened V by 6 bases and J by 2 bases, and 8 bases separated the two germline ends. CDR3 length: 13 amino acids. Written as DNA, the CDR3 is TGTGCCAGCAGCCCGGGTGGCAATCAGCCCCAGCATTTT. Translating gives CASSPGGNQPQHF.

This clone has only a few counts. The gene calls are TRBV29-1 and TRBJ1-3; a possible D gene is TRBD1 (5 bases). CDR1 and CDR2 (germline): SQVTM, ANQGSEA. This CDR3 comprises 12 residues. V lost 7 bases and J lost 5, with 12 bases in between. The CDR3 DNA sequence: TGCAGCGCCCGGGGGGAACGAAACACCATATATTTT. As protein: CSARGERNTIYF.

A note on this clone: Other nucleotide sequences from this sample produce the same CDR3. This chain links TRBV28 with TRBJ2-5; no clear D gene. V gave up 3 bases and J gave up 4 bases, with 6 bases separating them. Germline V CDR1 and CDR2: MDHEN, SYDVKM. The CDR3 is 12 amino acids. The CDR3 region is CASSLPRETQYF. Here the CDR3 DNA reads TGTGCCAGCAGTTTGCCCCGAGAGACCCAGTACTTC.

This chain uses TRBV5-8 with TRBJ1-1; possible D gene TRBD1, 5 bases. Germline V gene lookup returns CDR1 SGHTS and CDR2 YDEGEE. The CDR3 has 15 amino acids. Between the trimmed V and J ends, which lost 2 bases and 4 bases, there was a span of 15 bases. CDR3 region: CASSFIWGSITEAFF. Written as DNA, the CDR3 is TGTGCCAGCAGCTTCATTTGGGGGTCTATCACTGAAGCTTTCTTT.

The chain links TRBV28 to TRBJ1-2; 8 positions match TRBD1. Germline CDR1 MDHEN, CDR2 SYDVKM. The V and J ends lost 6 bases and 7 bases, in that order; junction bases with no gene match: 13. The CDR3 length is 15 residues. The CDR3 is CASRGRGQVYFGYTF. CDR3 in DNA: TGTGCCAGCAGGGGCAGGGGGCAGGTCTATTTTGGCTACACCTTC.

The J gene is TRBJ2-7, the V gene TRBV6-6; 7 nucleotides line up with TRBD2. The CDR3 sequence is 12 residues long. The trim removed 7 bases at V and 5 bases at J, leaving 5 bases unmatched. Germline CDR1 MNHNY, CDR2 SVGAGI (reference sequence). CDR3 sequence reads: CASIRSGNEQYF. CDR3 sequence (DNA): TGTGCCAGCATAAGAAGCGGGAACGAGCAGTACTTC.

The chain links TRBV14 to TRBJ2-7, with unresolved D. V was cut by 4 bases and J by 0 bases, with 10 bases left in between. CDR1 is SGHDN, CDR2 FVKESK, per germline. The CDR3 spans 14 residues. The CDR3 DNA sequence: TGTGCCAGCAGCCCCTACCTGAGCTCCTACGAGCAGTACTTC. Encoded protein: CASSPYLSSYEQYF.

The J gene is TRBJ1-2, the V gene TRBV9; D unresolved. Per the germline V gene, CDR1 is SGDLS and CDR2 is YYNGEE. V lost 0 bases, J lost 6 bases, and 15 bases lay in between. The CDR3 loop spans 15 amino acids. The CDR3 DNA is TGTGCCAGCAGCGTAGACGAAGTTTCCGGGGATGGCTACACCTTC. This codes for CASSVDEVSGDGYTF.

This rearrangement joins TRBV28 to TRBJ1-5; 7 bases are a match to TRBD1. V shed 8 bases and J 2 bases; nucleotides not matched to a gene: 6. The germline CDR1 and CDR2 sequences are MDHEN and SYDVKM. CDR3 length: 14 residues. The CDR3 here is CASCLGTGNQPQHF. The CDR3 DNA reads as TGTGCCAGCTGCCTAGGGACAGGCAATCAGCCCCAGCATTTT.

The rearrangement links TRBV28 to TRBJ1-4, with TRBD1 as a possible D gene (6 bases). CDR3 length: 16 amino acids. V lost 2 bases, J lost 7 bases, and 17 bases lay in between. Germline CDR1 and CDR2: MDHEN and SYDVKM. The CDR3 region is CASSLVQGAGGEKLFF. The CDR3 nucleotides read TGTGCCAGCAGTTTAGTACAGGGAGCTGGGGGTGAAAAACTGTTTTTT. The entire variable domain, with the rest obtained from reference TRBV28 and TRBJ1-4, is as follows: DVKVTQSSRYLVKRTGEKVFLECVQDMDHENMFWYRQDPGLGLRLIYFSYDVKMKEKGDIPEGYSVSREKKERFSLILESASTNQTSMYLCASSLVQGAGGEKLFFGSGTQLSVL.

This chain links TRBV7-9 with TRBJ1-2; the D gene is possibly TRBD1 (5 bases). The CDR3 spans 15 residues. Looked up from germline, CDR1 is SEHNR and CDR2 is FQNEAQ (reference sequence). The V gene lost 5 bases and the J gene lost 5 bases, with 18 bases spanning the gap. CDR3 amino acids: CASSHGTAPPYGYTF. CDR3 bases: TGTGCCAGCAGCCACGGGACGGCCCCTCCGTATGGCTACACCTTC.

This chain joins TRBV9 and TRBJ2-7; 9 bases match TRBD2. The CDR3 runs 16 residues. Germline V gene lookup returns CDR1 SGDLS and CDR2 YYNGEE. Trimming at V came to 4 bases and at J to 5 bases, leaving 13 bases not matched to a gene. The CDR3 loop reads CASSPKPGLAPHEQYF. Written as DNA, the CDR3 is TGTGCCAGCAGCCCTAAGCCGGGACTAGCTCCCCACGAGCAGTACTTC.